These T cell receptor beta chains were read from a single sample in a study of CD8 T cells in Susac syndrome. TCRdb fed the immunoSEQ multiplex PCR reads into MiXCR, producing one record per CDR3 protein. The repertoire holds a few hundred thousand distinct CDR3 sequences, with more than 80% as singletons. The sample was CD8+ T cells from PBMCs. Receptors originate from a human donor with multiple sclerosis. Both conserved end residues are part of each CDR3. A D gene is named only where the DNA matches it firmly. Clone size is stated in some rows and not others, as once, few, many or a class when expanded.

abundance | d_gene | j_gene | v_gene | CDR3aa | CDR3nt
NA | NA | TRBJ1-4 | TRBV14 | CASSQVFSGNEKLFF | TGTGCCAGCAGCCAAGTTTTTTCGGGGAATGAAAAACTGTTTTTT
once | NA | TRBJ1-5 | TRBV6-5 | CASSSWSGQPQHF | TGTGCCAGCAGTTCTTGGTCAGGTCAGCCCCAGCATTTT
NA | TRBD1 | TRBJ1-5 | TRBV27 | CASSLLSDRGNQPQHF | TGTGCCAGCAGTTTACTATCGGACAGGGGGAATCAGCCCCAGCATTTT
NA | NA | TRBJ1-5 | TRBV28 | CAISSGVGNQPQHF | TGTGCCATCAGTTCAGGGGTAGGCAATCAGCCCCAGCATTTT
NA | NA | TRBJ2-5 | TRBV12-3/TRBV12-4 | CASSFSLAREETQYF | TGTGCCAGCAGTTTCAGTCTAGCTCGGGAGGAGACCCAGTACTTC
NA | TRBD1 | TRBJ2-7 | TRBV20-1 | CSASWDRPYEQYF | TGCAGTGCTTCCTGGGACAGGCCCTACGAGCAGTACTTC
NA | NA | TRBJ2-1 | TRBV5-1 | CASSGRAASSYNEQFF | TGCGCCAGCAGCGGCCGAGCAGCCAGCTCCTACAATGAGCAGTTCTTC
NA | NA | TRBJ1-1 | TRBV4-2 | CASSQDRGLNGEAFF | TGTGCCAGCAGCCAAGATCGGGGCTTAAATGGTGAAGCTTTCTTT
NA | NA | TRBJ1-1 | TRBV7-9 | CASSSSDKNTEAFF | TGTGCCAGCAGCTCCTCGGACAAAAACACTGAAGCTTTCTTT
NA | NA | TRBJ1-1 | TRBV7-9 | CASSPIPNTEAFF | TGTGCCAGCAGCCCGATCCCGAACACTGAAGCTTTCTTT
NA | NA | TRBJ1-4 | TRBV4-1 | CASSYRQATNEKLFF | TGCGCCAGCAGCTACCGACAGGCAACTAATGAAAAACTGTTTTTT
NA | TRBD1 | TRBJ2-7 | TRBV11-2 | CASSLGTGGIEQYF | TGTGCCAGCAGCTTAGGGACAGGGGGAATCGAGCAGTACTTC
NA | NA | TRBJ1-6 | TRBV7-2 | CASSLFPGLSPLHF | TGTGCCAGCAGCTTATTTCCAGGACTTTCACCCCTCCACTTT
NA | TRBD1 | TRBJ1-4 | TRBV2 | CASSDTGTGDEKLFF | TGTGCCAGCAGTGATACCGGGACAGGGGATGAAAAACTGTTTTTT
NA | NA | TRBJ1-5 | TRBV30 | CAWSYGGQHQPQHF | TGTGCCTGGAGTTATGGAGGGCAGCATCAGCCCCAGCATTTT
NA | NA | TRBJ1-1 | TRBV5-5 | CASSPASEAFF | TGTGCCAGCAGCCCAGCAAGTGAAGCTTTCTTT
NA | NA | TRBJ2-7 | TRBV19 | CASSIGGDHYEQYF | TGTGCCAGTAGTATTGGAGGGGACCACTACGAGCAGTACTTC
once | TRBD2 | TRBJ2-1 | TRBV13 | CASDSGGALNEQFF | TGTGCCAGCGATAGCGGGGGGGCCCTGAATGAGCAGTTCTTC
NA | TRBD1 | TRBJ2-5 | TRBV6-5 | CASSRGDRVETQYF | TGTGCCAGCAGTCGGGGGGACAGGGTAGAGACCCAGTACTTC
NA | TRBD1 | TRBJ1-2 | TRBV5-1 | CASSLSGTGGVDRGYTF | TGCGCCAGCAGCTTGTCCGGGACAGGGGGCGTAGATCGTGGCTACACCTTC
NA | NA | TRBJ2-1 | TRBV27 | CASSLRQSLSINEQFF | TGTGCCAGCAGTTTAAGGCAATCCCTGTCCATCAATGAGCAGTTCTTC
NA | NA | TRBJ2-3 | TRBV5-6 | CASSLGGDRDTQYF | TGTGCCAGCAGCCTAGGCGGGGACCGGGATACGCAGTATTTT
NA | TRBD1 | TRBJ1-6 | TRBV5-1 | CASSRGQGAGSPLHF | TGCGCCAGCAGCCGGGGACAGGGAGCTGGTTCACCCCTCCACTTT
NA | TRBD2 | TRBJ2-7 | TRBV27 | CASSSGTSGRKVYEQYF | TGTGCCAGCAGTTCCGGGACTAGCGGGAGGAAAGTTTACGAGCAGTACTTC
NA | NA | TRBJ2-7 | TRBV11-1 | CASSLVEQGTYEQYF | TGTGCCAGCAGCTTAGTAGAGCAGGGGACCTACGAGCAGTACTTC
NA | NA | TRBJ2-1 | TRBV12-3/TRBV12-4 | CASSLVAIVNEQFF | TGTGCCAGCAGTTTAGTTGCGATTGTAAATGAGCAGTTCTTC
NA | TRBD2 | TRBJ2-3 | TRBV6-4 | CASSERGGTDTQYF | TGTGCCAGCAGTGAGCGGGGGGGCACAGATACGCAGTATTTT
NA | NA | TRBJ1-1 | TRBV27 | CASSLSGWGEAFF | TGTGCCAGCAGTTTATCCGGATGGGGTGAAGCTTTCTTT
NA | NA | TRBJ2-5 | TRBV27 | CASSNAGGQLETQYF | TGTGCCAGCAGCAATGCCGGGGGGCAACTAGAGACCCAGTACTTC
NA | TRBD1 | TRBJ2-2 | TRBV7-9 | CASSLPTGQGDGELLF | TGTGCCAGCAGCTTACCCACCGGACAGGGAGACGGGGAGCTGCTTTTT
NA | NA | TRBJ2-1 | TRBV12-3/TRBV12-4 | CASSTETGSSYNEQFF | TGTGCCAGCAGTACCGAGACTGGGAGCTCCTACAATGAGCAGTTCTTC
NA | NA | TRBJ2-7 | TRBV7-9 | CASSLSGSETYEQYF | TGTGCCAGCAGCTTATCGGGAAGCGAGACCTACGAGCAGTACTTC
NA | NA | TRBJ1-2 | TRBV7-9 | CASSPPSKGGYTF | TGTGCCAGCAGCCCTCCGAGTAAGGGGGGCTACACCTTC
NA | NA | TRBJ2-7 | TRBV5-5 | CASSLQPDAEQYF | TGTGCCAGCAGCCTCCAGCCCGATGCCGAGCAGTACTTC
NA | NA | TRBJ1-5 | TRBV7-6 | CASSLEQGSLGQPQHF | TGTGCCAGCAGCTTAGAGCAGGGATCCCTCGGTCAGCCCCAGCATTTT
once | TRBD2 | TRBJ2-3 | TRBV4-1 | CASSHGLGGTDTQYF | TGCGCCAGCAGCCACGGACTAGGCGGCACAGATACGCAGTATTTT
NA | TRBD1 | TRBJ2-2 | TRBV4-1 | CASSPRRQGEGGELFF | TGCGCCAGCAGCCCTCGACGGCAGGGGGAAGGCGGGGAGCTGTTTTTT
NA | NA | TRBJ1-5 | TRBV7-9 | CASSTQGSGNQPQHF | TGTGCCAGCAGTACTCAGGGGAGTGGCAATCAGCCCCAGCATTTT
NA | NA | TRBJ1-2 | TRBV2 | CASSGGENYGYTF | TGTGCCAGCAGTGGCGGGGAGAACTATGGCTACACCTTC